This TCR beta chain was documented in a study of technical replicates of blood from a handful of donors. TCRdb's copy holds only in-frame clones and misses some; the assay was immunoSEQ multiplex PCR. The table records 65,000 to 95,000 clones, 94% of them present only once. Germline V gene lookup returns CDR1 WNHNN and CDR2 SYGVQD (reference sequence). Trimming removed 6 bases from V and 5 bases from J, with 13 bases in between. The CDR3 runs to 13 residues. This receptor was obtained from a human donor in good health. The chain couples TRBV10-1 to TRBJ1-1, with a possible D match to TRBD1 (6 bases). Input material: T cells isolated from PBMCs. In nucleotides, the CDR3 is TGCGCCAGCAGGGAGACAGGAAAAACTGAAGCTTTCTTT. Its protein is CASRETGKTEAFF.